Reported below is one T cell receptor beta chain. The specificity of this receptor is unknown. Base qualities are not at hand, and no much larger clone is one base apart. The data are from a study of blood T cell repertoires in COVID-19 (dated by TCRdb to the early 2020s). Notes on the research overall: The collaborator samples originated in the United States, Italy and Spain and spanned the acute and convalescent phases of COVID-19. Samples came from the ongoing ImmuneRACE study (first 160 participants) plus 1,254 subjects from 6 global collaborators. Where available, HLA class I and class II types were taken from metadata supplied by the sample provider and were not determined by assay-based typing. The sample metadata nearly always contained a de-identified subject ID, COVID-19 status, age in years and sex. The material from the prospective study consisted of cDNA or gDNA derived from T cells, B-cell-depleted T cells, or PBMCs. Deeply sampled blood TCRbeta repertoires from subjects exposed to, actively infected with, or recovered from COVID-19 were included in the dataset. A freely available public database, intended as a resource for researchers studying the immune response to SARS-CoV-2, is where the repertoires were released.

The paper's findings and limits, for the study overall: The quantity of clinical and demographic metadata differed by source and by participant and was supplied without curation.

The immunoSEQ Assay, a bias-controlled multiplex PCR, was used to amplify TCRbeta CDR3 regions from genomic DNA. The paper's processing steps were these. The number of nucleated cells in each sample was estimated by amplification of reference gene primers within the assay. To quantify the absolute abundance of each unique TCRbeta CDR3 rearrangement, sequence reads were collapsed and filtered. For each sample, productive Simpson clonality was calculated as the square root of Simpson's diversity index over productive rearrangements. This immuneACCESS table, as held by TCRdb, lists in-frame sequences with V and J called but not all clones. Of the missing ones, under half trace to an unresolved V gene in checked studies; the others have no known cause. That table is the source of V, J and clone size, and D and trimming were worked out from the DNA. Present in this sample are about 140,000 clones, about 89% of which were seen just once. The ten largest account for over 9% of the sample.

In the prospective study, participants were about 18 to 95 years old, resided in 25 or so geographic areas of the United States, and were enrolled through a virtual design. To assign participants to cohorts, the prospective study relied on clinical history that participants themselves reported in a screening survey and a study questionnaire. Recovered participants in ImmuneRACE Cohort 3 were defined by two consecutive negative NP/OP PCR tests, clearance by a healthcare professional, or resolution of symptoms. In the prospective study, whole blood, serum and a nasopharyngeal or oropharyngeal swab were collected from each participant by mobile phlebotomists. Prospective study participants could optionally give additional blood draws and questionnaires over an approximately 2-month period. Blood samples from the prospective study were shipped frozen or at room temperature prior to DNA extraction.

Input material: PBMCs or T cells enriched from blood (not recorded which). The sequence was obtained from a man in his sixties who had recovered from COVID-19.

CDR3 region: CASSSGQTEPISNQPQHF. The DNA sequence is as follows: TGTGCCAGCAGTTCGGGACAGACAGAACCGATTAGCAATCAGCCCCAGCATTTT. This sequence uses TRBV28 and TRBJ1-5, and 7 junction bases match TRBD1. The germline V gene sets CDR1 to MDHEN and CDR2 to SYDVKM. V is pruned by 4 bases and J by 0 bases, leaving 12 bases of the junction without a gene match. The CDR3 contains 18 residues, cysteine and phenylalanine counted. Only the CDR3 region is kept as DNA, spanning 54 bases read in frame from base 1.